This T cell receptor (beta chain) was retrieved from a study of T cell responses to AZD1222 COVID-19 vaccine. On the study more broadly: The analysis combined second doses at about 4 or about 12 weeks. General observations from the study: Repertoire sampling was restricted to post-peak T cell response timepoints. Distributed over spike, vaccine-associated CD4 TCRs predominated at 160-218 and 743-854. Targeting of unmutated variant regions was reportedly seen in nearly half of spike-specific TCRs.

The repertoire was sequenced with immunoSEQ multiplex PCR; TCRdb's copy has only in-frame clones and lacks some. The table shows 110,000 to 150,000 clones, with just under 95% occurring only once. In the case of this clone: What it binds is not known.

J lost 1 base, V lost 5 bases, and 1 base had no gene match. From germline, CDR1 is MRHNA and CDR2 SNTAGT. The CDR3 length is 14 residues. This clonotype was obtained from an adult in good health. Here the sequenced sample was peripheral blood, taken on day 0 of AZD1222 vaccination. The rearrangement joins TRBV6-4 to TRBJ2-3; 9 nucleotides agree with TRBD1. The CDR3 spells CASSRTGGTDTQYF. The CDR3 DNA follows: TGTGCCAGCAGTAGGACAGGGGGCACAGATACGCAGTATTTT.